The sequence of this T cell receptor beta chain was determined in a study of cytomegalovirus exposure and HLA in healthy donors (dated by TCRdb to about 2017). The study in broad terms: A later analysis indicated that the roughly 130 validation repertoires were generated on the platform also employed for the approximately 670 repertoires of the first cohort. Along with the approximately 700-subject first cohort, a separate validation cohort of over a hundred different subjects was used. To predict cytomegalovirus infection status, the study combined high-throughput TCR immunosequencing, statistical association of individual TCRs with disease status, and machine learning. The study aimed to test whether cataloging public T cell receptors could reveal signatures of past pathogen exposure. General findings and caveats noted by the study authors: According to the authors, the approach could potentially be generalized to other disease states and immunological phenotypes. Three of the identified cytomegalovirus-associated TCR beta chains were confirmed in vitro to be specific for cytomegalovirus antigens. A total of 150 or so TCR beta chains were listed by the study as associated with cytomegalovirus. The classifier was reported to diagnose cytomegalovirus status with high specificity and sensitivity in both the original and validation cohorts. A later analysis found that TCRs clustered in the first cohort also tended to co-occur in the 120 or so validation repertoires, with approximately 95% of cluster scores above 0. The validation cohort had no HLA typing available for a later analysis, so co-occurrence within that cohort was assessed over all 130 or so repertoires. Across donors, most TCR sequences were observed very rarely, whereas some public TCRs were present in many individuals.

To note about this clone: The specificity of this receptor is unknown. There are no base qualities to consult, and no much larger clone falls within one base.

Receptor libraries were prepared by the immunoSEQ multiplex PCR assay. The paper's processing steps were these. A statistical classification framework was developed to diagnose cytomegalovirus status using the catalog of TCR beta chain sequences. TCRdb carries this immuneACCESS record with in-frame sequences only. Its versions omit some clonotypes, under half of them owing to an unresolved V gene in the studies checked, with the rest unexplained. From that table come the V and J calls and clone size; the DNA was used to work out D and trimming. This sample has approximately 150,000 clones in its table, and 70% to 90% of those were observed once. In total, the top ten clones hold about 3.5% of the sample. Separate from the approximately 730-subject first cohort, the validation cohort of more than 90 subjects was the group to which the donors belonged. The CDR3 measures 12 amino acids from cysteine to phenylalanine. Only CDR3 DNA is held: 36 bases, read in frame from base 1. V loses 7 bases, J loses 3 bases, and the germline ends lie 13 bases apart. For CDR1 and CDR2, the germline V gene lists SQVTM and ANQGSEA.

The chain is made from TRBV29-1 and TRBJ2-7; a weak D assignment points to TRBD2 (5 bases agree). Sequenced: PBMCs. The receptor's source is a woman aged 18-29 years in good health and CMV-seropositive. CDR3 loop: CSGATSVYEQYF. The bases are TGCAGCGGGGCAACTAGTGTCTACGAGCAGTACTTC.